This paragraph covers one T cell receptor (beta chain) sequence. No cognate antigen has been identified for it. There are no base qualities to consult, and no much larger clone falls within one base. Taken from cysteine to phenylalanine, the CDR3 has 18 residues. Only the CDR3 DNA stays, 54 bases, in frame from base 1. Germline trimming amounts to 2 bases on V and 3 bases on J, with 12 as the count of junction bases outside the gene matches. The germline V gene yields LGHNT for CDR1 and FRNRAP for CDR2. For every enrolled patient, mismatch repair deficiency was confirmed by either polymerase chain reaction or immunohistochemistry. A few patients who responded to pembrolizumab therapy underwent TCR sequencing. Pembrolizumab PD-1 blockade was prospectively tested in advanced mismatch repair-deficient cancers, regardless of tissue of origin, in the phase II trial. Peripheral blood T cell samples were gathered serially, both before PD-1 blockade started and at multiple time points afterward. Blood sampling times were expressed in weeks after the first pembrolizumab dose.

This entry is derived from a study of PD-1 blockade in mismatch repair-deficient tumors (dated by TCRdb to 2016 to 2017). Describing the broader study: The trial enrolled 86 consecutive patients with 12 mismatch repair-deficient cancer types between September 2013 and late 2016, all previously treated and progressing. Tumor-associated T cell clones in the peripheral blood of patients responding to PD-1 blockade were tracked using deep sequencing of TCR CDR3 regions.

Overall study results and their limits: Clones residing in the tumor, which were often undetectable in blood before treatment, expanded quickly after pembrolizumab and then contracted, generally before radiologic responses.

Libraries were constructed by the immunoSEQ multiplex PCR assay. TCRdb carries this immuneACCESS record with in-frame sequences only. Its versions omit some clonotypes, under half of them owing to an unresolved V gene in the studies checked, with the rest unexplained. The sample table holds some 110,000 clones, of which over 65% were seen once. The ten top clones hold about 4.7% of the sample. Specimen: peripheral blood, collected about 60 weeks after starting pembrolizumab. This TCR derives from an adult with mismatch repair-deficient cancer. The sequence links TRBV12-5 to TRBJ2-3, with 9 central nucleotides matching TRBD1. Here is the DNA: TGTGCTAGTGGTTTGACTACCGGGACAGGGAGTTGGACAGATACGCAGTATTTT. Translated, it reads CASGLTTGTGSWTDTQYF.